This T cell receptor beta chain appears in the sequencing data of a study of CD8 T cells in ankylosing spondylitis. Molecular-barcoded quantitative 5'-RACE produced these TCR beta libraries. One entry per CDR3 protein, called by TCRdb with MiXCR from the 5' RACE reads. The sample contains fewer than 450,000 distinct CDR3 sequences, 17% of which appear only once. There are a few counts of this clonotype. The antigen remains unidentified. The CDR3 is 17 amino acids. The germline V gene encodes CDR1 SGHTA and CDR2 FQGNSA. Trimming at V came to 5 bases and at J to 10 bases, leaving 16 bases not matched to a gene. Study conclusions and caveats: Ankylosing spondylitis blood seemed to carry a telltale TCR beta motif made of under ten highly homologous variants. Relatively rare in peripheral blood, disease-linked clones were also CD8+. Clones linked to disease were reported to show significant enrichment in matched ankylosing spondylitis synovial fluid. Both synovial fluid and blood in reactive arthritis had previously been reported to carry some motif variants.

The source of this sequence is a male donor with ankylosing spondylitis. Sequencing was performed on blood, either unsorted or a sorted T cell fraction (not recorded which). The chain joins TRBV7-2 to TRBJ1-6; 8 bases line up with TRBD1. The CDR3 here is CASSPRVTGVGNSPLHF. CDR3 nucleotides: TGTGCCAGCAGCCCTAGGGTGACAGGGGTAGGAAACTCACCCCTCCACTTT.